This T cell receptor (beta chain) appears in the sequencing data of a study of blood T cell repertoires in COVID-19 (dated by TCRdb to the early 2020s). About the study as a whole: The collaborator samples originated in the United States, Italy and Spain and spanned the acute and convalescent phases of COVID-19. The prospective study material was composed of cDNA or gDNA derived from T cells, B-cell-depleted T cells, or PBMCs. Deeply sampled blood TCRbeta repertoires from subjects exposed to, actively infected with, or recovered from COVID-19 were included in the dataset. A freely available public database, intended as a resource for researchers studying the immune response to SARS-CoV-2, is where the repertoires were released. The samples were drawn from the first 160 participants of the ongoing ImmuneRACE study and from 1,254 subjects provided by 6 global collaborators. Nearly every sample came with metadata listing a de-identified subject ID, COVID-19 status, age in years and sex. Where available, HLA class I and class II types were obtained from metadata supplied by the sample provider rather than from assay-based typing.

Details on this clone: What this receptor recognizes is not known. It has no much larger one-base neighbor in the sample; base qualities were not kept.

Study-wide conclusions, independent of this receptor: The quantity of clinical and demographic metadata differed by source and by participant and was supplied without curation.

The immunoSEQ Assay, a bias-controlled multiplex PCR, was used to amplify TCRbeta CDR3 regions from genomic DNA. Concerning the study's data processing: Within the assay, amplification of reference gene primers was used to estimate how many nucleated cells each sample contained. Sequence reads were collapsed and filtered to measure the absolute abundance of every unique TCRbeta CDR3 rearrangement. For each sample, productive Simpson clonality was calculated by taking the square root of Simpson's diversity index across productive rearrangements. As stored in TCRdb, this immuneACCESS dataset retains in-frame rearrangements with V and J assigned. A fraction of the clones does not appear; measured against another copy, unresolved V genes explain less than half of the discrepancy, and the remainder lacks a known reason. D and trimming were read from the DNA, whereas the V and J calls and clone size are those reported in that table. This sample comprises 40,000 to 55,000 clones, 85% to 95% of them detected only once. Of the sample, approximately 0.37% falls within the top ten clones.

The germline ends are 9 bases apart after V is trimmed by 7 bases and J by 1 base. Sequences KGHDR (CDR1) and SFDVKD (CDR2) are obtained from the germline V gene. From the cysteine up to the phenylalanine, the CDR3 has a length of 13 residues. Kept here is only the CDR3 DNA, which spans 39 bases and is read in frame from base 1. In Seattle, one collaborating source enrolled patients while the infection was active and tracked those patients longitudinally over the course of disease. Whole blood was collected in K2EDTA tubes by collaborating institutions according to the institutions' own protocols. For TCRbeta analysis, collaborators shipped samples as frozen whole blood, isolated PBMCs, or DNA extracted from either of those sample types.

The chain joins TRBV24-1 to TRBJ1-1, and TRBD1 may be the D gene, going by 5 matching bases. The receptor's source is a man aged 50-59 years with COVID-19, enrolled during active disease. Sequenced input: peripheral blood. The nucleotide sequence is given as TGTGCCACCAGCGAAACAGGGAACACTGAAGCTTTCTTT. Its coded protein is CATSETGNTEAFF.